This T cell receptor beta chain was captured in a study of blood T cell repertoires in COVID-19 (dated by TCRdb to 2018 to 2021). Context from the whole study: The collaborator samples originated in the United States, Italy and Spain and spanned the acute and convalescent phases of COVID-19. The material from the prospective study consisted of cDNA or gDNA derived from T cells, B-cell-depleted T cells, or PBMCs. Deeply sampled blood TCRbeta repertoires from subjects exposed to, actively infected with, or recovered from COVID-19 were included in the dataset. The repertoires were made available in a free public database intended to serve as a resource for research on the immune response to SARS-CoV-2. The samples were drawn from two sources: the first 160 participants of the ongoing ImmuneRACE study, and 1,254 subjects contributed by 6 global collaborators. Nearly every sample came with metadata listing a de-identified subject ID, COVID-19 status, age in years and sex. Where available, HLA class I and class II types were taken from metadata supplied by the sample provider and were not determined by assay-based typing.

TCRbeta CDR3 regions were amplified from genomic DNA using the immunoSEQ Assay, a bias-controlled multiplex PCR. The published analysis was carried out like this. Nucleated cell counts per sample were estimated from amplification of reference gene primers within the assay. To quantify the absolute abundance of each unique TCRbeta CDR3 rearrangement, sequence reads were collapsed and filtered. For each sample, productive Simpson clonality was calculated as the square root of Simpson's diversity index across productive rearrangements. TCRdb re-hosts the immuneACCESS table, in-frame sequences only. Its copies lack some clones; in the studies checked, an unresolved V gene accounts for under half of them, and the cause for the rest is not known. The D gene and trimming were derived from the DNA, and the V and J assignments and clone size from that table. The sample profile shows approximately 330,000 clones; roughly 86% of them were found once. The ten largest account for approximately 10% of the sample.

In Seattle, one collaborating source enrolled patients while the infection was active and tracked those patients longitudinally over the course of disease. Whole blood was collected in K2EDTA tubes by collaborating institutions according to the institutions' own protocols. Collaborator samples were shipped for TCRbeta analysis as frozen whole blood, isolated PBMCs, or DNA extracted from either sample type. CDR1 and CDR2, per the germline V gene (reference sequence), are SGHNT and YYREEE. The CDR3 runs 13 amino acids, cysteine and phenylalanine included. The only DNA kept is the CDR3, 39 bases in frame from the first base. The V end loses 4 bases and the J end loses 1 base, and a stretch of 8 bases separates them. Note on this clone: There is no known antigen for this receptor. The input lacks base qualities; no much larger clone sits a single base away.

Broader findings and caveats from the paper: Clinical and demographic metadata were provided uncurated, with the amount varying by source and participant.

The sample comprised peripheral blood. This clonotype was sampled from a man between 25 and 39 years old with COVID-19, enrolled during active disease. The chain is made from TRBV5-4 and TRBJ1-1; a tentative D call is TRBD1 (6 bases match). The CDR3: CASSPQGNTEAFF. The DNA reads TGTGCCAGCAGCCCACAGGGGAACACTGAAGCTTTCTTT.